The next 7 T cell receptor beta chains were all read from a single sample in a study of blood T cell repertoires in COVID-19. The table came from immunoSEQ multiplex PCR; TCRdb's copy has only in-frame clones and leaves some out. The data hold 200,000 to 250,000 clones, with 80% to 90% observed a single time. The specimen sequenced was peripheral blood. The receptor set was obtained from a man in his thirties or forties with COVID-19, enrolled during active disease.

This clone occurred a few times. The chain is built from TRBV5-4 and TRBJ1-3; D remains unclear. The CDR3 contains 14 residues. With 4 bases removed from V and 1 base from J, the gap between germline ends came to 9 bases. Per germline, CDR1 SGHNT and CDR2 YYREEE (reference sequence). The CDR3 region has the DNA TGTGCCAGCAGCGAAGTGACTTCTGGAAACACCATATATTTT. It codes for CASSEVTSGNTIYF.

This clone came up once. J is TRBJ1-1 and V is TRBV24-1; the D is unclear. The CDR3 runs to 13 residues. Trimming stripped 4 bases from V and 1 base from J, with 6 bases between. CDR1 is KGHDR and CDR2 is SFDVKD in the germline V gene. DNA for the CDR3: TGTGCCACCAGTGAGGCAAGGAACACTGAAGCTTTCTTT. The encoded protein is CATSEARNTEAFF.

This clone was detected once. The chain combines TRBV19 with TRBJ2-2, with a possible D match to TRBD1 (6 bases). CDR1 is LNHDA, CDR2 SQIVND, per germline (reference sequence). Trimming took 3 bases from V and 2 from J, leaving 10 bases between them. The CDR3 covers 15 residues. CDR3 in amino acids: CASSIWTANTGELFF. CDR3 DNA: TGTGCCAGTAGTATTTGGACAGCAAACACCGGGGAGCTGTTTTTT. Drawing the rest from reference TRBV19 and TRBJ2-2, the complete variable domain is DGGITQSPKYLFRKEGQNVTLSCEQNLNHDAMYWYRQDPGQGLRLIYYSQIVNDFQKGDIAEGYSVSREKKESFPLTVTSAQKNPTAFYLCASSIWTANTGELFFGEGSRLTVL.

This clone has only one observation. V and J are TRBV7-3 and TRBJ2-3; maybe TRBD1 (7 bases). The CDR3 runs 12 residues. Trimming cost V 5 bases and J 6 bases, with 9 bases left between them. The germline gives CDR1 SGHTA, CDR2 FQGTGA. The chain's CDR3 is CASSPGGDTQYF. CDR3 bases: TGTGCCAGCAGCCCAGGGGGGGATACGCAGTATTTT.

CDR3 nucleotide sequence: TGTGCCAGCAGCACACAGACAGGGGGCGGGACGAGTTCACCCCTCCACTTT. As protein: CASSTQTGGGTSSPLHF. The genes are TRBV9 and TRBJ1-6; 10 positions match TRBD1. The CDR3 length is 17 residues. CDR1 and CDR2 (germline): SGDLS, YYNGEE. Unmatched junction bases numbered 13, after V lost 4 bases and J lost 9 bases.

The V gene is TRBV6-2 or TRBV6-3, the J gene TRBJ2-7; 12 bases match TRBD2. Looked up from germline, CDR1 is MNHEY and CDR2 is SVGEGT. The CDR3 has 18 residues. The V and J ends lost 0 bases and 4 bases, in that order; junction bases with no gene match: 10. The CDR3 is CASSYSLLAGGQSYEQYF. CDR3 sequence (DNA): TGTGCCAGCAGTTACTCGCTACTAGCGGGAGGTCAATCATACGAGCAGTACTTC.

The chain combines TRBV5-6 with TRBJ1-1, with 7 bases fitting TRBD1. The trim removed 1 base at V and 4 bases at J, leaving 10 bases unmatched. In germline, CDR1 is SGHDT, CDR2 YYEEEE. CDR3 size: 16 residues. CDR3 region: CASSLLQLGGSTEAFF. CDR3 DNA: TGTGCCAGCAGCTTGCTACAACTAGGGGGCAGCACTGAAGCTTTCTTT.